These 17 T cell receptor beta chains were all obtained from the same sample, sequenced in a study of T-cell memory formation after mild COVID-19 (dated by TCRdb to the early 2020s). The method behind the library was 5' RACE. Sequenced using an Illumina NovaSeq 6000. TCRdb reran the public reads through fastp at Q25 and MiXCR, keeping productive beta chains. Duplicate CDR3 protein sequences are folded into a single record with the most common DNA and genes. The sample table contains 400,000 to 500,000 distinct CDR3 sequences; only one count was recorded for 20% of them. The ten largest clones represent more than 8% of the sample. Sequences were obtained from PBMCs or a T cell subset sorted from them (not recorded which). The receptors stem from an adult woman who had mild COVID-19 (a few samples of this study predate the infection). The sample titles of this study are shuffled in the database, so cell type and time point are left out; the donor was told from shared clones.

The CDR3 bases are TGTGCCAGCAGCCAGGAAGAAGGGGTAACCAAAAACATTCAGTACTTC. Translating it yields CASSQEEGVTKNIQYF. The V call is TRBV14, the J call TRBJ2-4; TRBD1 might be the D (5 bases). CDR3 size: 16 residues. Per germline, CDR1 SGHDN and CDR2 FVKESK. Trimming cost V 3 bases and J 2 bases, with 14 bases left between them.

This clonotype was counted only a few times. The chain employs TRBV5-6 and TRBJ1-2; D is uncertain. Per the germline V gene, CDR1 is SGHDT and CDR2 is YYEEEE. This CDR3 has 14 amino acids. The V end was cut by 1 base, the J end by 4 bases, with 11 bases between. The DNA for the CDR3 is TGTGCCAGCAGCTTGTCGGTCAGGACCTATGGCTACACCTTC. Encoded protein: CASSLSVRTYGYTF. The entire variable domain, with the rest obtained from reference TRBV5-6 and TRBJ1-2, is as follows: DAGVTQSPTHLIKTRGQQVTLRCSPKSGHDTVSWYQQALGQGPQFIFQYYEEEERQRGNFPDRFSGHQFPNYSSELNVNALLLGDSALYLCASSLSVRTYGYTFGSGTRLTVV.

This clonotype was seen a few times. V and J are TRBV7-9 and TRBJ2-5; maybe TRBD2 (6 bases). V was pared by 1 base and J by 2 bases, with 11 bases between. This CDR3 is 15 amino acids long. Germline V lookup: CDR1 SEHNR, CDR2 FQNEAQ (reference sequence). The CDR3 bases are TGTGCCAGCAGCTTAGGTTTCGCGGGACAAGAGACCCAGTACTTC. This encodes CASSLGFAGQETQYF. Full variable domain (missing parts from reference TRBV7-9 and TRBJ2-5): DTGVSQNPRHKITKRGQNVTFRCDPISEHNRLYWYRQTLGQGPEFLTYFQNEAQLEKSRLLSDRFSAERPKGSFSTLEIQRTEQGDSAMYLCASSLGFAGQETQYFGPGTRLLVL.

CDR3 sequence reads: CSARESSYEQYF. The DNA for the CDR3 is TGCAGTGCTAGGGAGTCTTCCTACGAGCAGTACTTC. The rearrangement joins TRBV20-1 to TRBJ2-7; D is undetermined. Trimming took 3 bases from V and 1 from J, leaving 7 bases between them. This CDR3 comprises 12 residues. CDR1 is DFQATT and CDR2 is SNEGSKA in the germline V gene (reference sequence).

V usage is TRBV11-3 and J usage is TRBJ2-7, with D possibly being TRBD1 or TRBD2 (5 bases each). The V end was cut by 5 bases, the J end by 5 bases, with 19 bases between. Per germline, CDR1 SGHNT and CDR2 YENEEA. The CDR3 extends over 15 amino acids. The CDR3 is CASSLGTEDNNEQYF. CDR3 coding DNA: TGTGCCAGCAGCCTCGGGACGGAGGATAATAACGAGCAGTACTTC.

V and J are TRBV20-1 and TRBJ2-7; 9 positions match TRBD1. The V and J ends lost 6 bases and 5 bases, in that order; junction bases with no gene match: 5. This CDR3 is built from 12 residues. The germline CDR1 and CDR2 sequences are DFQATT and SNEGSKA (reference sequence). As DNA, the CDR3 is TGCAGTGCCGGGACAGGGCTGAACGAGCAGTACTTC. Protein sequence: CSAGTGLNEQYF.

Written as DNA, the CDR3 is TGCGCCAGCAGCCAAGTTATGACGAACACCGGGGAGCTGTTTTTT. This gives the protein CASSQVMTNTGELFF. The V call is TRBV4-1, the J call TRBJ2-2; D not certain. CDR1 and CDR2 from the germline V gene are MGHRA and YSYEKL. The CDR3 length is 15 residues. With 1 base removed from V and 0 bases from J, the gap between germline ends came to 6 bases.

The chain has TRBV12-3 or TRBV12-4 and TRBJ2-2; 9 nucleotides match TRBD2. Unmatched junction bases numbered 7, after V lost 4 bases and J lost 4 bases. The CDR3 runs 16 residues. CDR3 sequence: CASSSGLAWFTGELFF. CDR3 nucleotide sequence: TGTGCCAGCAGTTCCGGACTAGCGTGGTTCACCGGGGAGCTGTTTTTT.

This clonotype was recorded a few times. The gene calls are TRBV7-2 and TRBJ2-1; 7 bases line up with TRBD2. V was clipped by 5 bases and J by 6 bases; unmatched bases: 7. The CDR3 is 14 amino acids. Looked up from germline, CDR1 is SGHTA and CDR2 is FQGNSA. The CDR3 DNA follows: TGTGCCAGCAGCCCAAGAAGACTAGCCAATGAGCAGTTCTTC. The encoded protein is CASSPRRLANEQFF.

The CDR3 bases are TGTGCCAGCAGCTTAGTAGCTCTCCCTCGCACCGGGGAGCTGTTTTTT. Translated: CASSLVALPRTGELFF. V usage is TRBV7-2 and J usage is TRBJ2-2; D gene ambiguous. Germline-derived CDR1 and CDR2 are SGHTA and FQGNSA. Between the trimmed V and J ends, which lost 1 base and 4 bases, there was a span of 13 bases. There are 16 residues in the CDR3. Complete variable domain (other parts from reference TRBV7-2 and TRBJ2-2): GAGVSQSPSNKVTEKGKDVELRCDPISGHTALYWYRQSLGQGLEFLIYFQGNSAPDKSGLPSDRFSAERTGGSVSTLTIQRTQQEDSAVYLCASSLVALPRTGELFFGEGSRLTVL.

The chain joins TRBV20-1 to TRBJ2-3; 8 bases fit TRBD2. CDR3 size: 11 residues. The junction had 1 base not matched to a gene; V was cut back by 3 bases and J by 8 bases. CDR1 and CDR2 (germline): DFQATT, SNEGSKA (reference sequence). The CDR3 is CSARTSVTQYF. CDR3 DNA sequence: TGCAGTGCTAGGACTAGCGTTACGCAGTATTTT.

The chain joins TRBV4-3 to TRBJ2-1; maybe TRBD2 (6 bases). The CDR3 runs 16 residues. V gave up 0 bases and J gave up 4 bases, with 13 bases separating them. Germline CDR1 reads LGHNA; CDR2 reads YSLEER. The CDR3 bases are TGCGCCAGCAGCCAAGAAAGCCCGGGAGCTTACAATGAGCAGTTCTTC. Protein product: CASSQESPGAYNEQFF.

This clonotype was detected a few times. The genes are TRBV7-2 and TRBJ2-3; 9 bases match TRBD2. This CDR3 contains 15 residues. J lost 5 bases, V lost 5 bases, and 8 bases had no gene match. Germline CDR1 SGHTA, CDR2 FQGNSA. The CDR3 nucleotides are TGTGCCAGCAGCCAGTTGGGCGGGAGGGTAGATACGCAGTATTTT. This gives the protein CASSQLGGRVDTQYF.

This sequence joins TRBV25-1 and TRBJ2-5; the D gene is possibly TRBD1 (6 bases). V dropped 5 bases and J dropped 5 bases, with 12 bases sitting between them. The CDR3 is 13 amino acids. The germline V gene encodes CDR1 MGHDK and CDR2 SYGVNS. This CDR3 reads CASSWGLTETQYF. CDR3 bases: TGTGCCAGCAGTTGGGGGCTAACCGAGACCCAGTACTTC.

In nucleotides, the CDR3 is TGTGCCAGCAGTGCCTGGACAGGAGGACAGCCCCAGCATTTT. Translating it yields CASSAWTGGQPQHF. This chain links TRBV2 with TRBJ1-5; 7 bases are a match to TRBD1. V shed 4 bases, J shed 7 bases, and the junction held 7 bases outside the gene matches. Germline V gene data show CDR1 as SNHLY and CDR2 as FYNNEI. CDR3 length: 14 amino acids.

This clonotype came up many times. The chain couples TRBV7-2 to TRBJ2-1; 10 bases map to TRBD2. CDR1 and CDR2 (germline): SGHTA, FQGNSA. V lost 5 bases and J lost 7; bases outside the gene matches: 11. CDR3 length equals 16 residues. The CDR3 is CASSLAPAGGRNEQFF. The CDR3 DNA follows: TGTGCCAGCAGCCTTGCGCCAGCGGGGGGGCGAAATGAGCAGTTCTTC.

The sample holds a few counts of this clonotype. V usage is TRBV9 and J usage is TRBJ2-3; 7 bases line up with TRBD1. Germline V gives CDR1 SGDLS, CDR2 YYNGEE. Losses at the gene ends were 3 bases for V and 0 bases for J; bases not matched to a gene: 4. The CDR3 runs to 15 residues. Written as DNA, the CDR3 is TGTGCCAGCAGCGCATCGACAGGGAGCACAGATACGCAGTATTTT. It specifies CASSASTGSTDTQYF.